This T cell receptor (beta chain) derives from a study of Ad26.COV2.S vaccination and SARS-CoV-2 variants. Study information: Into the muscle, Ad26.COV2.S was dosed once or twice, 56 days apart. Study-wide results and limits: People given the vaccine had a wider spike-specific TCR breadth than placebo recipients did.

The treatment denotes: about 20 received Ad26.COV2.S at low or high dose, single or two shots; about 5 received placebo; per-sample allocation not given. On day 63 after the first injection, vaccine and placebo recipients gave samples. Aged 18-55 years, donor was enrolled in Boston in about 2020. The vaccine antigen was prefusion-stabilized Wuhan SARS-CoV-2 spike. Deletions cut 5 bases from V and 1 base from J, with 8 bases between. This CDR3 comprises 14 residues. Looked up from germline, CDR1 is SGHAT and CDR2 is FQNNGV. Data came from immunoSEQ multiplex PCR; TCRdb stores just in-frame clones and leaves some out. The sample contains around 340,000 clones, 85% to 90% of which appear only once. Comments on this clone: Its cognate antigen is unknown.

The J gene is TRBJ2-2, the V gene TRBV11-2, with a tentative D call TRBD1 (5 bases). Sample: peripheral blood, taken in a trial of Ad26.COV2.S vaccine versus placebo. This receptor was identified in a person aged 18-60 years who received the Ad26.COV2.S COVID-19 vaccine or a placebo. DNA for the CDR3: TGTGCCAGCAGCGCCACAGGGAACACCGGGGAGCTGTTTTTT. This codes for CASSATGNTGELFF. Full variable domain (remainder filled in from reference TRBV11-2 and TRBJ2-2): EAGVAQSPRYKIIEKRQSVAFWCNPISGHATLYWYQQILGQGPKLLIQFQNNGVVDDSQLPKDRFSAERLKGVDSTLKIQPAKLEDSAVYLCASSATGNTGELFFGEGSRLTVL.